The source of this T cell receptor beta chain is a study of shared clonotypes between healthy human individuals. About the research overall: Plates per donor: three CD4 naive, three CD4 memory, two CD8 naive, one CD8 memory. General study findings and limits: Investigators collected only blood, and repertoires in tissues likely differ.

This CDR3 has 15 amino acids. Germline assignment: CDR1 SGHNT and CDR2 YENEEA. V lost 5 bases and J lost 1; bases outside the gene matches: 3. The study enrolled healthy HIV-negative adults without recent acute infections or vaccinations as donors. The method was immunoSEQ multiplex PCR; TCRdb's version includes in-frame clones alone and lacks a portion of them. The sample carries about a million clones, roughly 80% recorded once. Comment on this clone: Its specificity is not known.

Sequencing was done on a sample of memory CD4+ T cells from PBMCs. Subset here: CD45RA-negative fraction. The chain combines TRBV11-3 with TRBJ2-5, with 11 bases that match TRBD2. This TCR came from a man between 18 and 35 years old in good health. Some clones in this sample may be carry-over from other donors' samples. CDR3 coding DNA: TGTGCCAGCAGCCCCGGGACTAGCGGCCAAGAGACCCAGTACTTC. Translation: CASSPGTSGQETQYF. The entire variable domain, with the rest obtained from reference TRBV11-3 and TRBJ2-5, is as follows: EAGVVQSPRYKIIEKKQPVAFWCNPISGHNTLYWYLQNLGQGPELLIRYENEEAVDDSQLPKDRFSAERLKGVDSTLKIQPAELGDSAVYLCASSPGTSGQETQYFGPGTRLLVL.